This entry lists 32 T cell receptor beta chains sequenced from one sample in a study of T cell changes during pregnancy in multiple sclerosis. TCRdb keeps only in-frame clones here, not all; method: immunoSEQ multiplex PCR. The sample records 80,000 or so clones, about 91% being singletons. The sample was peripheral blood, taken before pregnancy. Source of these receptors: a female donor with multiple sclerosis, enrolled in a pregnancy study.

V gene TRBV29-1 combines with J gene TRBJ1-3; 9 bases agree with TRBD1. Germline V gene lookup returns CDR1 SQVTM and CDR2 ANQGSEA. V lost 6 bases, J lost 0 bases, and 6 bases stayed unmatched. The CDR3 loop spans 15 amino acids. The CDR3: CSVRTGESSGNTIYF. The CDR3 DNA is TGCAGCGTGCGGACAGGGGAAAGCTCTGGAAACACCATATATTTT.

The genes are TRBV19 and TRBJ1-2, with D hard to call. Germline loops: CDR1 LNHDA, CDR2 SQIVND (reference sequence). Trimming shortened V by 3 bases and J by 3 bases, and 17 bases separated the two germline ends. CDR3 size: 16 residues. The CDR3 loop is CASSISSMATDYGYTF. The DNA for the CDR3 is TGTGCCAGTAGTATTTCGTCTATGGCCACAGACTATGGCTACACCTTC.

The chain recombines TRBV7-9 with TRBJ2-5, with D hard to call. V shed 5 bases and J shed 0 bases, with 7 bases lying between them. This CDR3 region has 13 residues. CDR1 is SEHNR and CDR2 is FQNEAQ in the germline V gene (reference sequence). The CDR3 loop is CASSPRDQETQYF. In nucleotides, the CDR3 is TGTGCCAGCAGCCCCCGGGACCAAGAGACCCAGTACTTC. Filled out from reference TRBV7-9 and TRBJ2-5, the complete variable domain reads DTGVSQNPRHKITKRGQNVTFRCDPISEHNRLYWYRQTLGQGPEFLTYFQNEAQLEKSRLLSDRFSAERPKGSFSTLEIQRTEQGDSAMYLCASSPRDQETQYFGPGTRLLVL.

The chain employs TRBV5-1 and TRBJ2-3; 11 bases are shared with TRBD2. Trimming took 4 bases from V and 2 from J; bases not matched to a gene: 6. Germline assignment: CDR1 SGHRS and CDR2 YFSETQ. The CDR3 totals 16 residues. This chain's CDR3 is CASSPRLAGPTDTQYF. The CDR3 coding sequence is TGCGCCAGCAGCCCACGACTAGCGGGGCCCACAGATACGCAGTATTTT.

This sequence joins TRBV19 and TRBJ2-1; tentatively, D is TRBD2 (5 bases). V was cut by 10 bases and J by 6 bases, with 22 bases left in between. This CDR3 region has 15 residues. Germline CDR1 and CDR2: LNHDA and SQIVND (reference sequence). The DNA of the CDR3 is TGTGCCACCCAACACCGGGATCGCACATCCAATGAGCAGTTCTTC. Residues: CATQHRDRTSNEQFF. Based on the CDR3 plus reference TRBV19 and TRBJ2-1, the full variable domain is DGGITQSPKYLFRKEGQNVTLSCEQNLNHDAMYWYRQDPGQGLRLIYYSQIVNDFQKGDIAEGYSVSREKKESFPLTVTSAQKNPTAFYLCATQHRDRTSNEQFFGPGTRLTVL.

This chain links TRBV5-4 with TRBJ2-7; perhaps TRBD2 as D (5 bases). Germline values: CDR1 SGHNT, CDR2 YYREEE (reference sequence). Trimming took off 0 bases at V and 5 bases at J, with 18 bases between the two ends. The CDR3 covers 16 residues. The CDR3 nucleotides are TGTGCCAGCAGCTTGGCCCGGGGTGGTGGAAGGGACGAGCAGTACTTC. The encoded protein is CASSLARGGGRDEQYF.

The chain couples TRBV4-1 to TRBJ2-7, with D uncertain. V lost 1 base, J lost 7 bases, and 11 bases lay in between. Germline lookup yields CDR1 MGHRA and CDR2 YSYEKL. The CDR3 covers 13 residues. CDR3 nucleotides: TGCGCCAGCAGCCAAGTTGGGCGCTTAGAGCAGTACTTC. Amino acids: CASSQVGRLEQYF.

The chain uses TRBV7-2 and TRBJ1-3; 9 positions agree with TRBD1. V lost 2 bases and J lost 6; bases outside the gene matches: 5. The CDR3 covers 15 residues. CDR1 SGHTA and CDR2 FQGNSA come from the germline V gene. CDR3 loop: CASSLLHRGLNTIYF. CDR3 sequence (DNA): TGTGCCAGCAGCTTACTCCACAGGGGGCTAAACACCATATATTTT.

The CDR3 region has the DNA TGTGCCATCAGTGAGTCGAGGTCCCCCAGCACAGATACGCAGTATTTT. Its protein product is CAISESRSPSTDTQYF. The chain uses TRBV10-3 and TRBJ2-3; no clear D. This CDR3 has 16 residues. Germline V gene lookup returns CDR1 ENHRY and CDR2 SYGVKD. Trimming pared 0 bases from V and 0 bases from J, leaving 10 bases between.

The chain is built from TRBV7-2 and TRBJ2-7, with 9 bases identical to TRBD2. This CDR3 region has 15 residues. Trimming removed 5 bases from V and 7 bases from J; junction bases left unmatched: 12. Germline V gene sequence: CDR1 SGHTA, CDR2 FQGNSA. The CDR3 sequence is CASSPIAGVVGEQYF. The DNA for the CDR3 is TGTGCCAGCAGCCCCATAGCGGGAGTCGTCGGGGAGCAGTACTTC.

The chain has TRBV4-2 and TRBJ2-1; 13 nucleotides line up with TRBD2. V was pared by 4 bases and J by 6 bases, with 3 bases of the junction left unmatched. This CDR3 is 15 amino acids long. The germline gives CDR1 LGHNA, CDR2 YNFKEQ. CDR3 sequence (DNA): TGTGCCAGCAGCCCCGGGACTAGCGGGATCAATGAGCAGTTCTTC. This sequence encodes CASSPGTSGINEQFF.

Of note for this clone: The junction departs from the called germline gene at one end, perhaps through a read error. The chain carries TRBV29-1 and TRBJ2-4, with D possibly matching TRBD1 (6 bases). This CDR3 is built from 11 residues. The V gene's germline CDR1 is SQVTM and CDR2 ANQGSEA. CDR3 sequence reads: CSVEEQGAADF. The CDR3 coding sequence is TGCAGCGTTGAAGAACAGGGAGCTGCGGACTTC.

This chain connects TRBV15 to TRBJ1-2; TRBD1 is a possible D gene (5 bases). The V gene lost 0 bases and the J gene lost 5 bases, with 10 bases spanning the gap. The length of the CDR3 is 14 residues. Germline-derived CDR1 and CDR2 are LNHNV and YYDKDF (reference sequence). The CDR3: CATSRDPQGYGYTF. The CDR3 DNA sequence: TGTGCCACCAGCAGAGATCCCCAGGGTTATGGCTACACCTTC.

The CDR3 nucleotides are TGTGCCAGCAGCTTAAGGGTGGGGCACAATGAGCAGTTCTTC. Residues: CASSLRVGHNEQFF. V usage is TRBV7-2 and J usage is TRBJ2-1; D might be TRBD1 (5 bases). V lost 2 bases and J lost 5, with 10 bases in between. The CDR3 spans 14 residues. Germline V CDR1 and CDR2: SGHTA, FQGNSA.

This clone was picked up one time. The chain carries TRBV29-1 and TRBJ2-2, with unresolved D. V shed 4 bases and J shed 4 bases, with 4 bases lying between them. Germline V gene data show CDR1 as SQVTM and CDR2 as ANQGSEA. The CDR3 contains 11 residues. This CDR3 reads CSVVVTGELFF. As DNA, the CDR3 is TGCAGCGTTGTCGTCACCGGGGAGCTGTTTTTT.

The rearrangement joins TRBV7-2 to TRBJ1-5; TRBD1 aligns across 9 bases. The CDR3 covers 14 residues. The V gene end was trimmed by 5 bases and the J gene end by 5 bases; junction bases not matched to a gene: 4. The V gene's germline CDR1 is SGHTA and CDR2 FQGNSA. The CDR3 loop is CASSPGTGYQPQHF. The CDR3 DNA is TGTGCCAGCAGCCCCGGGACAGGGTATCAGCCCCAGCATTTT.

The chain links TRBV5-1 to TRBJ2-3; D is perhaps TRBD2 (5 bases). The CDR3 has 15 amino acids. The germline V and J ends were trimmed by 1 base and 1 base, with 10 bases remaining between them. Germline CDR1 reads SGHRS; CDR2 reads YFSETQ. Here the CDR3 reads CASSLRGLRTDTQYF. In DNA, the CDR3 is TGCGCCAGCAGCTTGCGAGGGCTACGCACAGATACGCAGTATTTT.

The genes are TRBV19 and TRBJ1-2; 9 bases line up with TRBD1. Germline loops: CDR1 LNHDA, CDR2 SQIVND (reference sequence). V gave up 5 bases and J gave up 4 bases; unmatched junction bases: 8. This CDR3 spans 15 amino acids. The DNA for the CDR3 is TGTGCCAGTAGTGGGACAGGGTCCACCCTCTATGGCTACACCTTC. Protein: CASSGTGSTLYGYTF.

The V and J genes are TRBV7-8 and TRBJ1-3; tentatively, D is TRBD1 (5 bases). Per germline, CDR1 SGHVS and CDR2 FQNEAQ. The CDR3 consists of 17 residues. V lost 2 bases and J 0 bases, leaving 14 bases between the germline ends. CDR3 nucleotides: TGTGCCAGCAGCTTATGGACACTGGTCAGCTCTGGAAACACCATATATTTT. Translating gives CASSLWTLVSSGNTIYF.

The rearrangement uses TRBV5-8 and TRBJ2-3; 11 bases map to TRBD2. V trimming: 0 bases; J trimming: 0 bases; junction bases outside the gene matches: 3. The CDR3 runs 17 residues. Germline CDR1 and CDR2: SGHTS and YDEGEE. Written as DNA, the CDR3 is TGTGCCAGCAGCTTGGGCGGACTAGCGGGTAGCACAGATACGCAGTATTTT. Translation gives CASSLGGLAGSTDTQYF.

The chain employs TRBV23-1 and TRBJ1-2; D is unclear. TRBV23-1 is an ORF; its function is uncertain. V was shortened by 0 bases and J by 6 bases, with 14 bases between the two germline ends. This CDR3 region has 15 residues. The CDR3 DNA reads TGCGCCAGCAGTCAATCGTTCCGGGGTGCAAATGGCTACACCTTC. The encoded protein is CASSQSFRGANGYTF.

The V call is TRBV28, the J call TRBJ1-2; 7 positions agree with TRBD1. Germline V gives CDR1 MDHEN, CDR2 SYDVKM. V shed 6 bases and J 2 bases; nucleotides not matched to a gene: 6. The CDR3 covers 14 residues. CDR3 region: CASRDRVVNYGYTF. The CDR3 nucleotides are TGTGCCAGCAGAGACAGGGTTGTCAACTATGGCTACACCTTC.

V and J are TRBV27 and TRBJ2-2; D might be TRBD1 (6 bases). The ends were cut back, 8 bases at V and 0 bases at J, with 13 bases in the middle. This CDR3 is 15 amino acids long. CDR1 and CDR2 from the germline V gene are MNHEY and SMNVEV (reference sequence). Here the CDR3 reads CASHPGTTNTGELFF. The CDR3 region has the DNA TGTGCCAGCCACCCCGGGACAACGAACACCGGGGAGCTGTTTTTT.

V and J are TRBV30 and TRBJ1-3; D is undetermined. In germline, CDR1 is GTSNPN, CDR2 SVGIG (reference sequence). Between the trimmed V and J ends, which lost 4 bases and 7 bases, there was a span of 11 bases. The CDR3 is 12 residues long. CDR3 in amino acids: CAWMPGGNTIYF. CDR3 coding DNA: TGTGCCTGGATGCCAGGAGGGAACACCATATATTTT.

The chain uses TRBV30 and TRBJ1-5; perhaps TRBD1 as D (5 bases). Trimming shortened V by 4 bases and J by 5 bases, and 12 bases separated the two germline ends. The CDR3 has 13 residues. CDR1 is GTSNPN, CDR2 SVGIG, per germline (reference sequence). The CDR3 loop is CAWNPGLDQPQHF. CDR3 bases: TGTGCCTGGAACCCAGGGTTGGATCAGCCCCAGCATTTT.

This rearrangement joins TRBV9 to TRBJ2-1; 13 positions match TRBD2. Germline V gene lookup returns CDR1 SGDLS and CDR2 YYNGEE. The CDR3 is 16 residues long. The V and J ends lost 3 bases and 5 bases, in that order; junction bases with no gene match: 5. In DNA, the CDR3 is TGTGCCAGCAGCGGGGGGACTAGCGGGATTCACAATGAGCAGTTCTTC. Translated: CASSGGTSGIHNEQFF.

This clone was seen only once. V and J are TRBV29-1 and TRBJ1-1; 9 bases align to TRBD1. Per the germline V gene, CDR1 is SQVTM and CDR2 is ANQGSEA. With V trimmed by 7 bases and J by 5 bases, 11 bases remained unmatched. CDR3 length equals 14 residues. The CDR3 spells CSAILQGARTEAFF. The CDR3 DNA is TGCAGCGCCATCTTACAGGGGGCGAGGACTGAAGCTTTCTTT.

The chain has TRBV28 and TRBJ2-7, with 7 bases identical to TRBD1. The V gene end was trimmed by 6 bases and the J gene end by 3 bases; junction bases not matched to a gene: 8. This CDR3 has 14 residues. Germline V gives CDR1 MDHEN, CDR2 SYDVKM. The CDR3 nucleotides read TGTGCCAGCAGGCGACAGGGTCGGATCTACGAGCAGTACTTC. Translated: CASRRQGRIYEQYF.

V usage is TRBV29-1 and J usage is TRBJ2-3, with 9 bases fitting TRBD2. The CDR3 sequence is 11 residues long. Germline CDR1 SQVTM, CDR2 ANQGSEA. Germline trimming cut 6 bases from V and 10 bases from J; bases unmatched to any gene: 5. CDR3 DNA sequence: TGCAGCGTGTTAGCGGGGGCTGCGCAGTATTTT. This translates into CSVLAGAAQYF.

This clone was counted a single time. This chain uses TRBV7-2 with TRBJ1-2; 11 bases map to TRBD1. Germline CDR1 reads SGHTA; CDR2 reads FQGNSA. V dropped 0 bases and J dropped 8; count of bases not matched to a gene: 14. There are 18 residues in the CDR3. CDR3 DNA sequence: TGTGCCAGCAGCTTAGCTTTACCCCTAGGACAGGGGGCGCGAGGCTACACCTTC. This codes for CASSLALPLGQGARGYTF.

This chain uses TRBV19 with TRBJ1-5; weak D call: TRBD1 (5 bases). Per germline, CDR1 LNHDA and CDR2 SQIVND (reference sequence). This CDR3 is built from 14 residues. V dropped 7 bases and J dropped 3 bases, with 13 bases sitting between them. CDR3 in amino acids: CASTSGINNQPQHF. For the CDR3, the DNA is TGTGCCAGTACTTCAGGGATCAACAATCAGCCCCAGCATTTT.

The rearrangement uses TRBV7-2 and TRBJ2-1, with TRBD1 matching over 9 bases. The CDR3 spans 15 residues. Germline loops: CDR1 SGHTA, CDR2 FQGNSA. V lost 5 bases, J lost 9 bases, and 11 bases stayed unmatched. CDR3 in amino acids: CASSPRTGEALEQFF. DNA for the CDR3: TGTGCCAGCAGCCCGCGGACAGGGGAGGCCCTTGAGCAGTTCTTC.